This is a list of T cell receptor beta chains from one sample in a study of blood T cell repertoires in COVID-19. Assay used: immunoSEQ multiplex PCR; TCRdb lists only in-frame clones, some missing. The data show about 250,000 clones, over 80% seen once. Material: peripheral blood. The receptors were sampled from a woman aged 35 to 49 who had recovered from COVID-19. CDR3s include the opening cysteine and the closing phenylalanine or tryptophan. D genes are given only for firm matches. Rows give clone size only sometimes, using once, few, many, or a class for an expanded clone.

D	size	V	J	CDR3	DNA
.	once	TRBV6-4	TRBJ1-1	CASSDSPGGTEAFF	TGTGCCAGCAGTGACTCGCCCGGAGGGACTGAAGCTTTCTTT
.	.	TRBV2	TRBJ2-6	CASRLQGIRANVLTF	TGTGCCAGCAGGCTACAGGGTATCAGGGCCAACGTCCTGACTTTC
TRBD1	.	TRBV2	TRBJ2-2	CASRQGAGELFF	TGTGCCAGTAGACAGGGGGCCGGGGAGCTGTTTTTT
TRBD2	.	TRBV30	TRBJ2-5	CAWSAGLADKETQYF	TGTGCCTGGAGCGCGGGACTAGCGGACAAAGAGACCCAGTACTTC
.	.	TRBV7-9	TRBJ1-1	CASSLQGTSDEAFF	TGTGCCAGCAGCCTCCAAGGGACATCGGATGAAGCTTTCTTT
.	.	TRBV7-3	TRBJ1-1	CASSLTRGTEAFF	TGTGCCAGCAGCTTAACTCGCGGTACTGAAGCTTTCTTT
TRBD1	once	TRBV5-4	TRBJ1-4	CASTTGTETNEKLFF	TGTGCCAGCACCACCGGGACAGAAACGAATGAAAAACTGTTTTTT
.	.	TRBV6-1	TRBJ1-1	CASSELRKNTEAFF	TGTGCCAGCAGTGAACTGCGTAAGAACACTGAAGCTTTCTTT
.	.	TRBV27	TRBJ2-1	CASSPVGLGTARSGHSYNEQFF	TGTGCCAGCAGTCCCGTGGGGCTCGGGACAGCCCGAAGCGGGCATTCCTACAATGAGCAGTTCTTC
.	.	TRBV27	TRBJ2-3	CASSFQTSTDTQYF	TGTGCCAGCAGTTTCCAAACAAGCACAGATACGCAGTATTTT
TRBD2	.	TRBV6-1	TRBJ2-1	CASSEGTSGASYNEQFF	TGTGCCAGCAGTGAGGGGACTAGCGGGGCCTCCTACAATGAGCAGTTCTTC
TRBD1	.	TRBV19	TRBJ1-3	CASSRTGESASGNTIYF	TGTGCCAGTAGCAGGACAGGGGAGAGCGCGTCTGGAAACACCATATATTTT
.	.	TRBV2	TRBJ1-4	CASSAASGVNEKLFF	TGTGCCAGCAGTGCAGCGTCAGGGGTGAATGAAAAACTGTTTTTT
.	once	TRBV9	TRBJ2-6	CVSSPRGARSGANVLTF	TGTGTCAGCAGCCCCCGTGGGGCCCGCTCTGGGGCCAACGTCCTGACTTTC
.	.	TRBV6-1	TRBJ1-5	CASSETSGRVRSRNQPQHF	TGTGCCAGCAGTGAAACAAGCGGACGGGTTCGGTCCCGCAATCAGCCCCAGCATTTT
TRBD1	.	TRBV11-1	TRBJ2-5	CASTLGGPGGSQYF	TGTGCCAGCACCCTGGGCGGGCCAGGGGGATCCCAGTACTTC
.	.	TRBV11-3	TRBJ2-3	CASSLDSTSYTQYF	TGTGCCAGCAGCTTAGATTCCACGAGCTATACGCAGTATTTT
TRBD1	.	TRBV18	TRBJ2-2	CASSPTGAGELFF	TGTGCCAGCTCACCGACAGGGGCCGGGGAGCTGTTTTTT
.	.	TRBV5-4	TRBJ2-5	CASSPTGPSETQYF	TGTGCCAGCAGCCCGACAGGCCCGTCGGAGACCCAGTACTTC
.	.	TRBV4-1	TRBJ2-2	CASSPYTGELFF	TGCGCCAGCAGCCCATACACCGGGGAGCTGTTTTTT
.	.	TRBV4-2	TRBJ1-2	CASSKRHDSINYGYTF	TGTGCCAGCAGCAAACGACACGACAGCATTAACTATGGCTACACCTTC
.	.	TRBV5-1	TRBJ2-7	CASSSSAGNYEQYF	TGCGCCAGCAGCTCCTCGGCAGGGAACTACGAGCAGTACTTC
.	.	TRBV29-1	TRBJ2-7	CSVESQGTYEQYF	TGCAGCGTTGAATCACAGGGTACCTACGAGCAGTACTTC
TRBD1	.	TRBV9	TRBJ2-5	CASSVGGDREGTQYF	TGTGCCAGCAGCGTAGGGGGGGACAGGGAAGGGACCCAGTACTTC
.	.	TRBV9	TRBJ1-1	CASSVEARNTEAFF	TGTGCCAGCAGCGTAGAAGCTAGGAACACTGAAGCTTTCTTT
.	.	TRBV19	TRBJ1-1	CASTTSRGTEAFF	TGTGCCAGTACCACCTCCCGGGGCACTGAAGCTTTCTTT
.	.	TRBV5-4	TRBJ1-2	CASSSQGESGQKGGYTF	TGTGCCAGCAGCTCCCAAGGAGAGAGCGGCCAAAAGGGTGGCTACACCTTC